These T cell receptor beta chains were read from a single sample in a study of control samples from healthy donors and cancer patients. The repertoire was sequenced with immunoSEQ multiplex PCR; TCRdb's copy has only in-frame clones and lacks some. This sample yields roughly 88,000 clones, of which over 85% are seen a single time; 6.5% to 9.5% belongs to the top ten. The sequenced sample was blood. The receptor source for this set is a man between 18 and 29 years old in good health. Each CDR3 is given with its conserved first and last residue. The D gene is left open where the match is weak. Not all rows give a size; the values are once, few, many and, for expanded clones, a class.

D,size,J,V,length,CDR3,DNA
TRBD2,.,TRBJ2-5,TRBV19,12,CASSFREGTQYF,TGTGCCAGTAGCTTCCGGGAGGGGACCCAGTACTTC
.,.,TRBJ2-7,TRBV7-9,14,CASSQDTRNYEQYF,TGTGCCAGCAGTCAGGACACCAGGAACTACGAGCAGTACTTC
.,once,TRBJ1-5,TRBV28,14,CASSLYGDRQPQHF,TGTGCCAGCAGTTTATACGGGGACCGGCAGCCCCAGCATTTT
TRBD1,few,TRBJ2-1,TRBV6-5,15,CASSVDRGSYNEQFF,TGTGCCAGCAGCGTAGACAGGGGCTCCTACAATGAGCAGTTCTTC
.,.,TRBJ2-2,TRBV18,15,CASSPVTQPTGELFF,TGTGCCAGCTCACCAGTGACACAACCAACCGGGGAGCTGTTTTTT
TRBD2,.,TRBJ2-1,TRBV7-9,16,CASSPGTSPSYNEQFF,TGTGCCAGCAGTCCAGGGACTAGCCCCTCCTACAATGAGCAGTTCTTC
TRBD1,.,TRBJ1-2,TRBV2,14,CASSEQGQGPGYTF,TGTGCCAGCAGTGAACAAGGACAGGGGCCTGGGTACACCTTC
.,.,TRBJ2-3,TRBV5-1,15,CASSHKGRVTDTQYF,TGCGCCAGCAGCCATAAGGGACGAGTCACAGATACGCAGTATTTT
TRBD1,.,TRBJ2-4,TRBV6-2/TRBV6-3,15,CASSNWDRGMDIQYF,TGTGCCAGCAGTAACTGGGACAGGGGAATGGACATTCAGTACTTC
.,.,TRBJ1-1,TRBV10-2,14,CASSEKRLNTEAFF,TGCGCCAGCAGCGAGAAAAGACTGAACACTGAAGCTTTCTTT
.,.,TRBJ1-5,TRBV7-8,14,CASSLSGVNQPQHF,TGTGCCAGCAGCTTATCGGGGGTTAATCAGCCCCAGCATTTT
.,.,TRBJ1-6,TRBV6-5,15,CASTTGEGYNSPLHF,TGTGCCAGCACGACAGGAGAAGGCTATAATTCACCCCTCCACTTT
TRBD1,.,TRBJ2-3,TRBV18,15,CASSPPGQGTDTQYF,TGTGCCAGCTCACCACCGGGACAGGGTACAGATACGCAGTATTTT
.,.,TRBJ1-5,TRBV6-5,15,CASSLTGFSNQPQHF,TGTGCCAGCAGTTTAACCGGGTTTAGCAATCAGCCCCAGCATTTT
.,.,TRBJ1-2,TRBV7-3,14,CASSLTPGSYGYTF,TGTGCCAGCAGCTTAACTCCAGGCTCCTATGGCTACACCTTC
TRBD1,.,TRBJ2-5,TRBV2,12,CASRTGWETQYF,TGTGCCAGCCGGACAGGGTGGGAGACCCAGTACTTC
.,.,TRBJ2-7,TRBV27,12,CASSSSRLEQYF,TGTGCCAGCAGTTCCTCACGACTCGAGCAGTACTTC
TRBD1,.,TRBJ2-5,TRBV29-1,15,CSLYLTGEVGETQYF,TGCAGCCTATACTTGACAGGGGAGGTGGGAGAGACCCAGTACTTC
.,.,TRBJ1-1,TRBV30,14,CAWNIGRQNTEAFF,TGTGCCTGGAACATTGGGCGACAGAACACTGAAGCTTTCTTT
.,.,TRBJ1-2,TRBV7-2,13,CASSLGASLGYTF,TGTGCCAGCAGCTTAGGGGCTAGTTTGGGCTACACCTTC
TRBD1,.,TRBJ1-3,TRBV4-1,16,CASSQASDRAGNTIYF,TGCGCCAGCAGCCAAGCGTCGGACAGGGCGGGAAACACCATATATTTT
.,.,TRBJ1-1,TRBV4-3,15,CASSQAPRGGTEAFF,TGCGCCAGCAGCCAAGCACCCAGGGGAGGGACTGAAGCTTTCTTT
TRBD1,.,TRBJ2-1,TRBV10-2,15,CASRPGTGGLYEQFF,TGCGCCAGCAGACCCGGGACAGGGGGCCTTTATGAGCAGTTCTTC
.,.,TRBJ1-4,TRBV27,15,CASRPLDSTNEKLFF,TGTGCCAGCAGACCACTCGACAGTACGAATGAAAAACTGTTTTTT
TRBD1,once,TRBJ1-6,TRBV4-1,15,CASSHPPTGDSPLHF,TGCGCCAGCAGCCACCCGCCGACAGGGGATTCACCCCTCCACTTT
.,.,TRBJ2-2,TRBV9,17,CASSVGVGGTYTGELFF,TGTGCCAGCAGCGTAGGGGTCGGGGGCACCTACACCGGGGAGCTGTTTTTT
.,.,TRBJ1-4,TRBV6-6,14,CASRLGGSNEKLFF,TGTGCCAGCAGGTTGGGGGGAAGTAATGAAAAACTGTTTTTT
TRBD1,.,TRBJ1-3,TRBV7-2,17,CASSWSPGTGVGNTIYF,TGTGCCAGCAGCTGGTCCCCCGGGACAGGGGTGGGAAACACCATATATTTT
.,.,TRBJ1-1,TRBV6-1,13,CASSEKANTEAFF,TGTGCCAGCAGTGAAAAGGCGAACACTGAAGCTTTCTTT
.,once,TRBJ1-2,TRBV7-8,19,CASSLEFFPGTGDIYGYTF,TGTGCCAGCAGCTTAGAATTCTTCCCCGGGACGGGCGACATCTATGGCTACACCTTC
.,.,TRBJ2-1,TRBV6-2/TRBV6-3,14,CASSYPTSNNEQFF,TGTGCCAGCAGTTATCCCACTAGCAACAATGAGCAGTTCTTC
.,.,TRBJ2-7,TRBV4-2,15,CASSPGTASSYEQYF,TGTGCCAGCAGCCCCGGGACTGCGAGCTCCTACGAGCAGTACTTC
.,.,TRBJ1-5,TRBV12-3/TRBV12-4,13,CASSRAGDQPQHF,TGTGCCAGCAGTCGCGCAGGGGATCAGCCCCAGCATTTT
TRBD2,few,TRBJ2-3,TRBV6-4,14,CASSERGGTDTQYF,TGTGCCAGCAGCGAGCGGGGGGGCACAGATACGCAGTATTTT
TRBD1,.,TRBJ2-3,TRBV10-3,14,CAISSRDRGNTQYF,TGTGCCATCAGTAGCCGGGACAGGGGAAATACGCAGTATTTT
TRBD2,once,TRBJ2-4,TRBV19,17,CASSTMTSGLAKNIQYF,TGTGCCAGTAGTACCATGACTAGCGGGCTAGCCAAAAACATTCAGTACTTC
TRBD2,.,TRBJ2-1,TRBV10-3,13,CAIRLAGGNEQFF,TGTGCCATCAGGCTAGCGGGGGGTAATGAGCAGTTCTTC
.,once,TRBJ1-5,TRBV7-9,14,CASSPGRWNQPQHF,TGTGCCAGCAGCCCGGGACGGTGGAATCAGCCCCAGCATTTT
.,.,TRBJ2-2,TRBV9,15,CASSGAAPGIGELFF,TGTGCCAGCAGCGGAGCGGCTCCGGGCATCGGGGAGCTGTTTTTT
.,.,TRBJ1-4,TRBV18,14,CASSPVQGVEKLFF,TGTGCCAGCTCACCAGTACAGGGAGTAGAAAAACTGTTTTTT
.,once,TRBJ1-1,TRBV27,13,CASTSDRNTEAFF,TGTGCCAGCACATCCGACAGGAACACTGAAGCTTTCTTT
TRBD1,.,TRBJ1-1,TRBV19,14,CASRWTGLDTEAFF,TGTGCCAGTAGGTGGACAGGATTGGACACTGAAGCTTTCTTT
TRBD2,medium-sized,TRBJ2-2,TRBV19,15,CASRSGRDETGELFF,TGTGCCAGCCGTAGCGGGAGGGATGAGACCGGGGAGCTGTTTTTT
.,once,TRBJ1-2,TRBV7-8,16,CASTSSLSGANYGYTF,TGTGCCAGCACCTCCTCCCTTAGCGGGGCTAACTATGGCTACACCTTC
.,.,TRBJ1-5,TRBV2,15,CASSPAIRGTPPQHF,TGTGCCAGCAGCCCCGCGATTCGGGGGACCCCCCCCCAGCATTTT
TRBD1,.,TRBJ2-7,TRBV7-3,14,CASSKGQGLDEQYF,TGTGCCAGCAGCAAAGGACAGGGGTTGGACGAGCAGTACTTC
TRBD1,.,TRBJ1-1,TRBV11-3,13,CASSLGQGTEAFF,TGTGCCAGCAGCTTGGGACAGGGCACTGAAGCTTTCTTT
.,.,TRBJ1-5,TRBV13,15,CASSLGVGSNQPQHF,TGTGCCAGCAGCTTAGGGGTGGGGAGCAATCAGCCCCAGCATTTT